Presented here are 23 T cell receptor beta chains from one specimen sequenced in a study of T cell repertoires in cytomegalovirus infection. TCRdb reprocessed the reads with MiXCR, giving one entry per CDR3 protein. The repertoire has approximately 73,000 distinct CDR3 sequences, approximately 39% of them found once; the top ten carry about 92%. The antigens these receptors bind are not known. Sequences were derived from CD8+ T cells from cultured PBMCs, sampled from culture after CMV antigen stimulation. These TCRs come from a human donor in good health (CMV status not recorded). Some clones in this sample may be carry-over from other donors' samples.

This clonotype was counted between two and nine times. This chain connects TRBV14 to TRBJ2-3; possible D gene TRBD2, 6 bases. Germline CDR1 and CDR2: SGHDN and FVKESK. V lost 4 bases and J 2 bases, leaving 16 bases between the germline ends. CDR3 size: 16 residues. In DNA form, the CDR3 reads TGTGCCAGCAGCCCCGGATCTAGCGACCCCACAGATACGCAGTATTTT. Protein sequence: CASSPGSSDPTDTQYF. Variable domain in full (rest from reference TRBV14 and TRBJ2-3): EAGVTQFPSHSVIEKGQTVTLRCDPISGHDNLYWYRRVMGKEIKFLLHFVKESKQDESGMPNNRFLAERTGGTYSTLKVQPAELEDSGVYFCASSPGSSDPTDTQYFGPGTRLTVL.

The chain employs TRBV7-6 and TRBJ2-1; no definite D call. The ends were cut back, 1 base at V and 4 bases at J, with 11 bases in the middle. Germline CDR1 and CDR2: SGHVS and FNYEAQ. The CDR3 has 15 amino acids. The CDR3 bases are TGTGCCAGCAGCTTAGGGAACGGCCCTTACAATGAGCAGTTCTTC. Encoded protein: CASSLGNGPYNEQFF.

This clonotype was seen a few times. V usage is TRBV7-2 and J usage is TRBJ2-5; 8 bases are shared with TRBD1. V trimming: 5 bases; J trimming: 2 bases; junction bases outside the gene matches: 10. The CDR3 is made up of 16 amino acids. The V gene's germline CDR1 is SGHTA and CDR2 FQGNSA. The CDR3 DNA is TGTGCCAGCAGCACCTGGACAGGGTCCTATCAAGAGACCCAGTACTTC. Protein: CASSTWTGSYQETQYF.

The chain combines TRBV4-1 with TRBJ1-6; D not resolved. The CDR3 runs 19 residues. Germline assignment: CDR1 MGHRA and CDR2 YSYEKL. V was clipped by 2 bases and J by 6 bases, with 23 bases between them. DNA for the CDR3: TGCGCCAGCAGCCAAAATCTCCCTCTTCGAAGAGCGGTTAATTCACCCCTCCACTTT. Its protein is CASSQNLPLRRAVNSPLHF.

The chain recombines TRBV7-3 with TRBJ2-7, with D perhaps matching TRBD1 or TRBD2 (6 bases each). Germline CDR1 SGHTA, CDR2 FQGTGA. The CDR3 is made up of 15 amino acids. The V and J ends lost 5 bases and 6 bases respectively, with 20 bases between them. DNA for the CDR3: TGTGCCAGCAGCCCCGCTGAGGGGGGTAGATCCGAGCAGTACTTC. This gives the protein CASSPAEGGRSEQYF.

This clonotype was counted between two and nine times. The V call is TRBV6-5, the J call TRBJ2-1, with 9 positions matching TRBD1. The V and J ends lost 0 bases and 8 bases, in that order; junction bases with no gene match: 5. The germline V gene has CDR1 MNHEY and CDR2 SVGAGI. The CDR3 consists of 15 residues. The CDR3, as DNA: TGTGCCAGCAGTTACTCGGGGACAGGGATCGATGAGCAGTTCTTC. Its translation: CASSYSGTGIDEQFF.

The genes are TRBV2 and TRBJ1-1; D is uncertain. Trimming removed 4 bases at V and 0 bases at J, with 6 bases between. CDR3 length: 13 amino acids. CDR1 and CDR2 from the germline V gene are SNHLY and FYNNEI. For the CDR3, the DNA is TGTGCCAGCAGTGCCGGCCTGAACACTGAAGCTTTCTTT. Translated: CASSAGLNTEAFF.

This clonotype appeared a few times. This chain links TRBV7-9 with TRBJ1-1; tentatively, D is TRBD1 (5 bases). Germline-derived CDR1 and CDR2 are SEHNR and FQNEAQ (reference sequence). CDR3 length equals 15 residues. V shed 5 bases and J shed 2 bases, with 15 bases lying between them. CDR3 loop: CASSEGGRVNTEAFF. CDR3 sequence (DNA): TGTGCCAGCAGCGAGGGTGGCAGGGTTAACACTGAAGCTTTCTTT.

The chain is built from TRBV7-2 and TRBJ1-2, with a tentative D call TRBD1 (6 bases). Trimming cost V 2 bases and J 8 bases, with 12 bases left between them. The CDR3 contains 13 residues. CDR1 and CDR2 from the germline V gene are SGHTA and FQGNSA. The CDR3 here is CASSLNRVRGYTF. For the CDR3, the DNA is TGTGCCAGCAGCTTAAACAGGGTACGAGGCTACACCTTC.

A few counts support this clonotype. The rearrangement uses TRBV19 and TRBJ2-1; 7 bases fit TRBD1. The J segment lost 0 bases and the V segment lost 10 bases, leaving 12 bases of the junction unmatched. The length of the CDR3 is 16 residues. The germline CDR1 and CDR2 sequences are LNHDA and SQIVND (reference sequence). CDR3 nucleotides: TGTGCCACAGGGGGATACTCCACCGTCTCCTACAATGAGCAGTTCTTC. Its translation: CATGGYSTVSYNEQFF.

V and J are TRBV29-1 and TRBJ1-2; D remains unclear. Germline-derived CDR1 and CDR2 are SQVTM and ANQGSEA. This CDR3 comprises 14 residues. V lost 4 bases and J 2 bases, leaving 14 bases between the germline ends. The CDR3 DNA reads TGCAGCGTTGCTTCAGGCTACCCAAACTATGGCTACACCTTC. Its translation: CSVASGYPNYGYTF. Full variable domain (remainder filled in from reference TRBV29-1 and TRBJ1-2): SAVISQKPSRDICQRGTSLTIQCQVDSQVTMMFWYRQQPGQSLTLIATANQGSEATYESGFVIDKFPISRPNLTFSTLTVSNMSPEDSSIYLCSVASGYPNYGYTFGSGTRLTVV.

This sequence joins TRBV4-3 and TRBJ2-3, with D perhaps matching TRBD1 or TRBD2 (5 bases each). The CDR3 runs to 16 residues. V lost 0 bases and J lost 3, with 13 bases in between. Germline V gives CDR1 LGHNA, CDR2 YSLEER. CDR3 nucleotide sequence: TGCGCCAGCAGCCAAGAGGGGGATGGTAGGACAGATACGCAGTATTTT. It is translated as CASSQEGDGRTDTQYF.

The chain uses TRBV28 and TRBJ2-7; the D gene is possibly TRBD1 (6 bases). Germline V lookup: CDR1 MDHEN, CDR2 SYDVKM. V dropped 4 bases and J dropped 0 bases, with 10 bases sitting between them. The CDR3 extends over 14 amino acids. The DNA for the CDR3 is TGTGCCAGCAGTTCGAGGGACAACTCCTACGAGCAGTACTTC. Protein sequence: CASSSRDNSYEQYF.

The chain couples TRBV20-1 to TRBJ2-7; D unresolved. The CDR3 is 14 residues long. In germline, CDR1 is DFQATT, CDR2 SNEGSKA (reference sequence). Trimming cost V 3 bases and J 2 bases, with 14 bases left between them. CDR3 sequence: CSASDQGPAYEQYF. CDR3 nucleotides: TGCAGTGCTAGCGACCAAGGCCCGGCCTACGAGCAGTACTTC.

There are a few counts of this clonotype. The chain joins TRBV6-2 or TRBV6-3 to TRBJ2-5; 7 nucleotides align to TRBD2. The V segment lost 1 base and the J segment 5 bases; nucleotides outside the gene matches: 7. Germline V gene data show CDR1 as MNHEY and CDR2 as SVGEGT. There are 15 residues in the CDR3. CDR3 sequence (DNA): TGTGCCAGCAGTTACTTGAGTCGCGGGGGTGAGACCCAGTACTTC. Its translation is CASSYLSRGGETQYF.

V usage is TRBV7-6 and J usage is TRBJ2-7; TRBD1 matches at 8 bases. This CDR3 is 14 amino acids long. Germline CDR1 SGHVS, CDR2 FNYEAQ. V was clipped by 5 bases and J by 2 bases; unmatched bases: 5. The CDR3, as DNA: TGTGCCAGCAGCCATGAACAGGGGGCCTACGAGCAGTACTTC. Its protein product is CASSHEQGAYEQYF.

The chain has TRBV11-2 and TRBJ1-5, with 8 bases identical to TRBD1. The CDR3 loop spans 17 amino acids. Losses at the gene ends were 3 bases for V and 4 bases for J; bases not matched to a gene: 11. CDR1 is SGHAT and CDR2 is FQNNGV in the germline V gene. The CDR3 nucleotides read TGTGCCAGCAGCTTTAGGAAGGGGACAGGATTAAATCAGCCCCAGCATTTT. It codes for CASSFRKGTGLNQPQHF.

V is TRBV10-3 and J is TRBJ2-3, with D hard to call. Germline loops: CDR1 ENHRY, CDR2 SYGVKD. V lost 6 bases, J lost 2 bases, and 12 bases lay in between. The CDR3 runs to 14 residues. This chain's CDR3 is CAISLGIYTDTQYF. CDR3 bases: TGTGCCATCAGCCTAGGCATTTACACAGATACGCAGTATTTT.

V gene TRBV19 combines with J gene TRBJ1-1, with D tentatively TRBD1 (5 bases). CDR1 LNHDA and CDR2 SQIVND come from the germline V gene (reference sequence). This CDR3 is 14 amino acids long. V was clipped by 5 bases and J by 5 bases, with 15 bases between them. The CDR3 DNA is TGTGCCAGTAGTCCAGGGCTTGTTCCAACTGAAGCTTTCTTT. Protein sequence: CASSPGLVPTEAFF.

V usage is TRBV6-5 and J usage is TRBJ2-7; either TRBD1 or TRBD2 may fit D (6 bases each). Germline lookup yields CDR1 MNHEY and CDR2 SVGAGI. V dropped 5 bases and J dropped 3 bases, with 17 bases sitting between them. The CDR3 runs 15 residues. This CDR3 reads CASSPGGQGDYEQYF. The CDR3 nucleotides read TGTGCCAGCAGTCCTGGGGGGCAGGGCGACTACGAGCAGTACTTC.

In its sample, this clonotype was seen a few times. The chain recombines TRBV27 with TRBJ1-1; a possible D gene is TRBD1 (5 bases). The germline CDR1 and CDR2 sequences are MNHEY and SMNVEV (reference sequence). V lost 6 bases to trimming and J lost 5 bases, with 7 bases between them. The CDR3 has 11 amino acids. The CDR3 region is CASRQGTEAFF. The CDR3, as DNA: TGTGCCAGCAGGCAGGGTACTGAAGCTTTCTTT.

This clonotype was counted between two and nine times. The chain employs TRBV7-8 and TRBJ2-7; D is unclear. The germline CDR1 and CDR2 sequences are SGHVS and FQNEAQ. This CDR3 contains 12 residues. V dropped 2 bases and J dropped 5 bases, with 7 bases sitting between them. The CDR3 sequence: CASSLSLHEQYF. For the CDR3, the DNA is TGTGCCAGCAGCTTATCACTCCACGAGCAGTACTTC.

This sequence joins TRBV27 and TRBJ2-1, with D tentatively TRBD2 (6 bases). CDR1 MNHEY and CDR2 SMNVEV come from the germline V gene (reference sequence). V lost 6 bases to trimming and J lost 8 bases, with 11 bases between them. The CDR3 extends over 12 amino acids. The CDR3 loop reads CASSHPGDEQFF. CDR3 coding DNA: TGTGCCAGCAGCCACCCGGGGGATGAGCAGTTCTTC.